Following are 17 T cell receptor beta chains from one sample sequenced in a study of blood T cell repertoires in COVID-19. Clones were read by immunoSEQ multiplex PCR, and TCRdb kept only the in-frame ones, dropping some. This table has 250,000 to 300,000 clones, 65% to 90% appearing once. Sequenced input: peripheral blood. The receptors here all came from an older woman with COVID-19, enrolled during active disease.

The CDR3 sequence is CASSSARSQNSPLHF. The CDR3 DNA follows: TGTGCCAGCAGCTCGGCAAGGAGCCAAAATTCACCCCTCCACTTT. The rearrangement joins TRBV7-2 to TRBJ1-6; D is unclear. Germline V CDR1 and CDR2: SGHTA, FQGNSA. CDR3 length equals 15 residues. Trimming cost V 4 bases and J 7 bases, with 14 bases left between them.

This clone was detected a few times. The CDR3 here is CASTRTGELSPLHF. The DNA for the CDR3 is TGTGCCAGCACCAGGACAGGGGAACTTTCACCCCTCCACTTT. The J gene is TRBJ1-6, the V gene TRBV7-9; 9 bases map to TRBD1. The CDR3 spans 14 residues. The ends lost 7 bases at V and 9 bases at J; junction bases unmatched: 7. Germline values: CDR1 SEHNR, CDR2 FQNEAQ (reference sequence).

V gene TRBV9 combines with J gene TRBJ2-2; TRBD2 might be the D (6 bases). In germline, CDR1 is SGDLS, CDR2 YYNGEE. Trimming stripped 0 bases from V and 11 bases from J, with 17 bases between. The CDR3 runs to 15 residues. CDR3 loop: CASSVAGTPAGELFF. CDR3 sequence (DNA): TGTGCCAGCAGCGTAGCCGGGACTCCGGCTGGAGAGCTGTTTTTT.

The chain links TRBV10-3 to TRBJ1-6, with 9 bases identical to TRBD1. In germline, CDR1 is ENHRY, CDR2 SYGVKD. This CDR3 spans 14 amino acids. V shed 6 bases, J shed 7 bases, and the junction held 4 bases outside the gene matches. The chain's CDR3 is CAIREGQGNSPLHF. Written as DNA, the CDR3 is TGTGCCATCAGAGAAGGACAGGGGAATTCACCCCTCCACTTT.

CDR3: CASSDRGQGNTEAFF. The CDR3 nucleotides read TGTGCCAGCTCCGACAGGGGGCAAGGGAACACTGAAGCTTTCTTT. The rearrangement joins TRBV28 to TRBJ1-1; 10 nucleotides match TRBD1. Germline V CDR1 and CDR2: MDHEN, SYDVKM. CDR3 length: 15 residues. The V and J ends lost 8 bases and 1 base, in that order; junction bases with no gene match: 7. The whole variable domain, remainder taken from reference TRBV28 and TRBJ1-1, is DVKVTQSSRYLVKRTGEKVFLECVQDMDHENMFWYRQDPGLGLRLIYFSYDVKMKEKGDIPEGYSVSREKKERFSLILESASTNQTSMYLCASSDRGQGNTEAFFGQGTRLTVV.

This chain uses TRBV19 with TRBJ1-2, with 9 bases identical to TRBD1. CDR3 size: 15 residues. Germline CDR1 reads LNHDA; CDR2 reads SQIVND (reference sequence). J lost 3 bases, V lost 3 bases, and 5 bases had no gene match. CDR3 nucleotide sequence: TGTGCCAGTAGTATTTCTGGACAGGGGTACTATGGCTACACCTTC. Translation: CASSISGQGYYGYTF.

Written as DNA, the CDR3 is TGTGCCAGCAGCCCAGGCAGTTCCCAAGAGACCCAGTACTTC. It codes for CASSPGSSQETQYF. V usage is TRBV7-2 and J usage is TRBJ2-5; the D is unclear. CDR3 length: 14 residues. V was pared by 5 bases and J by 1 base, with 11 bases between. Germline loops: CDR1 SGHTA, CDR2 FQGNSA.

The chain has TRBV21-1 and TRBJ2-7; the table gives TRBD1 as D, unverified against the DNA. TRBV21-1 is described as a pseudogene. The CDR3 loop spans 14 amino acids. CDR3 sequence reads: CASSKWLGAYEQYF. The CDR3 coding sequence is TGTGCCAGCAGCAAATGGTTGGGGGCTTACGAGCAGTACTTC.

J is TRBJ2-1 and V is TRBV7-2; 9 bases match TRBD2. Per the germline V gene, CDR1 is SGHTA and CDR2 is FQGNSA. This CDR3 has 15 residues. The ends lost 6 bases at V and 7 bases at J; junction bases unmatched: 10. The CDR3 protein is CASSQGRGGRNEQFF. The CDR3 nucleotides are TGTGCCAGCAGTCAAGGGCGGGGGGGTAGGAATGAGCAGTTCTTC.

The rearrangement joins TRBV3-1 (or the pseudogene TRBV3-2) to TRBJ2-6; tentative D call: TRBD2 (5 bases). In germline, CDR1 is LGHDT, CDR2 YNNKEL (reference sequence). V was clipped by 5 bases and J by 0 bases, with 11 bases between them. This CDR3 region has 16 residues. This CDR3 is CASSKQGSSGANVLTF. CDR3 DNA sequence: TGTGCCAGCAGCAAACAAGGGAGCTCTGGGGCCAACGTCCTGACTTTC.

The chain joins TRBV27 to TRBJ2-1; TRBD2 aligns across 12 bases. CDR1 is MNHEY and CDR2 is SMNVEV in the germline V gene (reference sequence). V dropped 2 bases and J dropped 7; count of bases not matched to a gene: 9. The length of the CDR3 is 17 residues. CDR3 bases: TGTGCCAGCAGTTTAAGGTCTAGCGGGGGGGCGGGGAATGAGCAGTTCTTC. This translates into CASSLRSSGGAGNEQFF.

The chain joins TRBV12-2 to TRBJ2-7; the table's D call of TRBD2 was not tested on the DNA. TRBV12-2 is reported as a pseudogene. The CDR3 loop spans 14 amino acids. The CDR3 protein is CASRLAGAVNEQYF. The CDR3 DNA follows: TGTGCAAGTCGCTTAGCAGGAGCGGTGAACGAGCAGTACTTC.

The chain combines TRBV12-3 or TRBV12-4 with TRBJ2-5; TRBD1 agrees at 7 bases. This CDR3 is 13 amino acids long. V gave up 6 bases and J gave up 4 bases; unmatched junction bases: 5. The CDR3 reads CASRPTGVETQYF. The CDR3 DNA reads TGTGCCAGCAGGCCCACAGGGGTAGAGACCCAGTACTTC.

The chain couples TRBV7-9 to TRBJ2-6, with TRBD1 matching over 7 bases. Trimming at V came to 6 bases and at J to 0 bases, leaving 11 bases not matched to a gene. The CDR3 length is 18 residues. The germline gives CDR1 SEHNR, CDR2 FQNEAQ (reference sequence). In DNA, the CDR3 is TGTGCCAGCAGTTCATACCGGGACAGAAGCTCTGGGGCCAACGTCCTGACTTTC. As protein: CASSSYRDRSSGANVLTF.

The chain has TRBV7-2 and TRBJ1-2; 8 bases map to TRBD1. CDR3 size: 16 residues. Germline CDR1 is SGHTA and CDR2 is FQGNSA. V lost 5 bases and J lost 0; bases outside the gene matches: 8. The CDR3 DNA reads as TGTGCCAGCAGCCCACAGGGGGGCCCTTCTAACTATGGCTACACCTTC. Translated: CASSPQGGPSNYGYTF.

This chain joins TRBV27 and TRBJ2-7, with TRBD2 as a possible D gene (7 bases). The CDR3 has 15 amino acids. V lost 2 bases and J lost 0, with 11 bases in between. Germline CDR1 MNHEY, CDR2 SMNVEV (reference sequence). CDR3 amino acids: CASSLAGAYSYEQYF. The CDR3 bases are TGTGCCAGCAGTTTAGCGGGGGCCTACTCCTACGAGCAGTACTTC.

CDR3 sequence reads: CASSRGPEAFF. Here the CDR3 DNA reads TGTGCCAGCAGCAGGGGTCCTGAAGCTTTCTTT. The V call is TRBV2, the J call TRBJ1-1; tentatively, D is TRBD1 (6 bases). Looked up from germline, CDR1 is SNHLY and CDR2 is FYNNEI. V was shortened by 6 bases and J by 6 bases, with 8 bases between the two germline ends. This CDR3 is 11 amino acids long. The full variable domain, its missing parts supplied by reference TRBV2 and TRBJ1-1, is EPEVTQTPSHQVTQMGQEVILRCVPISNHLYFYWYRQILGQKVEFLVSFYNNEISEKSEIFDDQFSVERPDGSNFTLKIRSTKLEDSAMYFCASSRGPEAFFGQGTRLTVV.